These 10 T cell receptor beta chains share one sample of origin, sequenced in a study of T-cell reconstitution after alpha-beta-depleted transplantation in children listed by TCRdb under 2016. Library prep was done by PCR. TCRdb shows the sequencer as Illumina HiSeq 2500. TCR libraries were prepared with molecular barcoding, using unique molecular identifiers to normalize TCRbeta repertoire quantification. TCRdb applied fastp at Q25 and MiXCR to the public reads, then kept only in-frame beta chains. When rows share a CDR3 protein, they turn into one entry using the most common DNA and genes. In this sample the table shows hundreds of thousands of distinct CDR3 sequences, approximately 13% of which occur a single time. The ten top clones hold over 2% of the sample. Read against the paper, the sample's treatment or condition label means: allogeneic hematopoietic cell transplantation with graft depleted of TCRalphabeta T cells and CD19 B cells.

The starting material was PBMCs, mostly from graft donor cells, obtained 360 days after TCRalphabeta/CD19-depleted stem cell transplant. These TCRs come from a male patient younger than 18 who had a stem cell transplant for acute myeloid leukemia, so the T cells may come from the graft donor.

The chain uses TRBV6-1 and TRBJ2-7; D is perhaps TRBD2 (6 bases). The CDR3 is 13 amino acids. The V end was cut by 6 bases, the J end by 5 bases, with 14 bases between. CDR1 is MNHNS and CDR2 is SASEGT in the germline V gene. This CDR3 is CASSRPGVHEQYF. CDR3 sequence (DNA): TGTGCCAGCAGCCGCCCGGGGGTCCACGAGCAGTACTTC.

CDR3 coding DNA: TGTGCCAGCAGCTTAAGACAGCGAAAATGCGGGCCCCAGCATTTT. It yields the protein CASSLRQRKCGPQHF. V gene TRBV7-8 combines with J gene TRBJ1-5; possible D gene TRBD1, 5 bases. The germline V gene encodes CDR1 SGHVS and CDR2 FQNEAQ. With 2 bases removed from V and 9 bases from J, the gap between germline ends came to 17 bases. This CDR3 spans 15 amino acids. Using reference TRBV7-8 and TRBJ1-5 for the parts outside the CDR3, the full variable domain is GAGVSQSPRYKVAKRGQDVALRCDPISGHVSLFWYQQALGQGPEFLTYFQNEAQLDKSGLPSDRFFAERPEGSVSTLKIQRTQQEDSAVYLCASSLRQRKCGPQHFGDGTRLSIL.

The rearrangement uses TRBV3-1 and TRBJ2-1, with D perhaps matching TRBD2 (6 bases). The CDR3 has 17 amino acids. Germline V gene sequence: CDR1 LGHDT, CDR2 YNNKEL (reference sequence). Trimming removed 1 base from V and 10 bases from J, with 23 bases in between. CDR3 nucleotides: TGTGCCAGCAGCCAAGCCCTACCGGGACTTCGGATCGCGGAGCAGTTCTTC. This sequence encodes CASSQALPGLRIAEQFF.

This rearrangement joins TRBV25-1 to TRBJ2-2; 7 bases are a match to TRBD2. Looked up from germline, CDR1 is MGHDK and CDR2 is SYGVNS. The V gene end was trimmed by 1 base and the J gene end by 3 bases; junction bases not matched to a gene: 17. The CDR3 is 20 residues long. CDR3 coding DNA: TGTGCCAGCAGTGAATCGGACGGGGCGGGAGAGTTTTGGGACACCGGGGAGCTGTTTTTT. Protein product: CASSESDGAGEFWDTGELFF.

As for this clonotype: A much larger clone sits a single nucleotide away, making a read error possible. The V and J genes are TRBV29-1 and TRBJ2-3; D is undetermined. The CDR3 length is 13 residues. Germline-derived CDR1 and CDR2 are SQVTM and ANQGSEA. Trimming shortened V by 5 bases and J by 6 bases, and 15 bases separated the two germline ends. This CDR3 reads CSVRPRIVDTQYF. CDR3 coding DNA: TGCAGCGTTCGACCTCGGATCGTGGATACGCAGTATTTT.

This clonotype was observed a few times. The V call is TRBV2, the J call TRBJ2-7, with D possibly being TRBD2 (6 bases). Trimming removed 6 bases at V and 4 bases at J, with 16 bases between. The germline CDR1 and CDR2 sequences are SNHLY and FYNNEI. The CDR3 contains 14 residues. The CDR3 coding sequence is TGTGCCAGCAGCGGGAGTTTATTCTTGTACGAGCAGTACTTC. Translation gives CASSGSLFLYEQYF. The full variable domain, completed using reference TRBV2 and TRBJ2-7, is EPEVTQTPSHQVTQMGQEVILRCVPISNHLYFYWYRQILGQKVEFLVSFYNNEISEKSEIFDDQFSVERPDGSNFTLKIRSTKLEDSAMYFCASSGSLFLYEQYFGPGTRLTVT.

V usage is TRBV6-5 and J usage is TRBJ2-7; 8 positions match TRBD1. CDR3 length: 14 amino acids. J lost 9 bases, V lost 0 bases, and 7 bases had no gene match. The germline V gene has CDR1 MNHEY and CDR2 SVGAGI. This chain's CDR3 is CASSYSNQGAGQYF. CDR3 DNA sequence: TGTGCCAGCAGTTACTCGAATCAGGGGGCGGGGCAGTACTTC.

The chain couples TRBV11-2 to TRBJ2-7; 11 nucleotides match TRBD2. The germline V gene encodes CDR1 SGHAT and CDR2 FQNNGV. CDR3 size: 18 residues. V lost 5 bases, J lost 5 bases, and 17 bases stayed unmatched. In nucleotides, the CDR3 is TGTGCCAGCAGCGCACTTATCGGCACTAGCGGGAGCATCCACGAGCAGTACTTC. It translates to CASSALIGTSGSIHEQYF.

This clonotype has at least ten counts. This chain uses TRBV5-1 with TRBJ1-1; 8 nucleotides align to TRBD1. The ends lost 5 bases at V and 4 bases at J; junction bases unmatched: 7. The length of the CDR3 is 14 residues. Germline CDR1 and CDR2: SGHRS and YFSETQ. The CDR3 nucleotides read TGCGCCAGCAGGGAGAACAGGGGGTTCACTGAAGCTTTCTTT. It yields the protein CASRENRGFTEAFF. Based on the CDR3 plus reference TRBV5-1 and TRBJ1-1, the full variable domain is KAGVTQTPRYLIKTRGQQVTLSCSPISGHRSVSWYQQTPGQGLQFLFEYFSETQRNKGNFPGRFSGRQFSNSRSEMNVSTLELGDSALYLCASRENRGFTEAFFGQGTRLTVV.

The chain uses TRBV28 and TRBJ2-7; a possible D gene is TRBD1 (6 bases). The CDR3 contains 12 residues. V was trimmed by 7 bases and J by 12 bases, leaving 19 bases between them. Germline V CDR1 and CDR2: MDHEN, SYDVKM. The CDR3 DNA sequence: TGTGCCAGCATAGGGTTGATGGGACATGCGTACTTC. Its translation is CASIGLMGHAYF.